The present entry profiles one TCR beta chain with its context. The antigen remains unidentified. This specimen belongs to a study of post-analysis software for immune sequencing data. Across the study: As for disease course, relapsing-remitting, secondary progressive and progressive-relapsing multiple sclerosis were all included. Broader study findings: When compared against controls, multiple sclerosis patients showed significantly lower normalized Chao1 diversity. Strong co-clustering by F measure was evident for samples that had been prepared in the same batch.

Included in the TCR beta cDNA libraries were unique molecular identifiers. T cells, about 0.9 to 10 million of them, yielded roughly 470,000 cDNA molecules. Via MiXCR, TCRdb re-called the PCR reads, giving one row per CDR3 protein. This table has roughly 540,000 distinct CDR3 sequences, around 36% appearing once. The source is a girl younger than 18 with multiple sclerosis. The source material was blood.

The CDR3 protein is CASSPYPGVGDQPQHF. The CDR3 region has the DNA TGCGCCAGCAGCCCCTACCCGGGGGTTGGCGATCAGCCCCAGCATTTT. The chain recombines TRBV5-1 with TRBJ1-5; D possibly corresponds to TRBD1 (5 bases). This CDR3 region has 16 residues. Germline lookup yields CDR1 SGHRS and CDR2 YFSETQ. Trimming removed 4 bases at V and 5 bases at J, with 19 bases between. Complete variable domain (other parts from reference TRBV5-1 and TRBJ1-5): KAGVTQTPRYLIKTRGQQVTLSCSPISGHRSVSWYQQTPGQGLQFLFEYFSETQRNKGNFPGRFSGRQFSNSRSEMNVSTLELGDSALYLCASSPYPGVGDQPQHFGDGTRLSIL.